The 17 T cell receptor beta chains listed next were all sequenced from one sample in a study of T cell repertoires in cytomegalovirus infection. MiXCR was run by TCRdb on the reads, yielding one entry per CDR3 protein. There are roughly 300,000 distinct CDR3 sequences in the sample; over 7.5% occur only once, and 4.3% lies in the top ten. The sample consisted of PBMCs. These receptors were obtained from a human donor in good health (CMV status not recorded). Some clones in this sample may be carry-over from other donors' samples.

This clonotype was seen repeatedly, ten times or more. V and J are TRBV4-2 and TRBJ2-5; D uncertain. Germline lookup yields CDR1 LGHNA and CDR2 YNFKEQ. Trimming removed 0 bases from V and 5 bases from J, with 4 bases in between. This CDR3 has 12 amino acids. As DNA, the CDR3 is TGTGCCAGCAGCCAAGATAAGGAGACCCAGTACTTC. Translating it yields CASSQDKETQYF.

This clonotype was detected ten times or more. The chain links TRBV5-5 to TRBJ1-2; weak D call: TRBD1 (6 bases). V lost 3 bases, J lost 4 bases, and 10 bases lay in between. The CDR3 runs 13 residues. Germline-derived CDR1 and CDR2 are SGHKS and YYEKEE (reference sequence). The CDR3 DNA follows: TGTGCCAGCAGCTCGGGACATGGCTATGGCTACACCTTC. It codes for CASSSGHGYGYTF.

This sequence joins TRBV7-2 and TRBJ1-3; no clear D gene. The CDR3 is 13 residues long. The germline CDR1 and CDR2 sequences are SGHTA and FQGNSA. Trimming stripped 4 bases from V and 8 bases from J, with 12 bases between. CDR3 loop: CASSSARLDTIYF. The CDR3 nucleotides read TGTGCCAGCAGCTCGGCCAGGTTGGACACCATATATTTT.

This clonotype has more than one count but fewer than ten. The rearrangement uses TRBV7-9 and TRBJ2-7; D remains unclear. This CDR3 region has 12 residues. Germline-derived CDR1 and CDR2 are SEHNR and FQNEAQ (reference sequence). V was clipped by 5 bases and J by 3 bases, with 8 bases between them. CDR3 sequence (DNA): TGTGCCAGCAGCCGAGCCATCTACGAGCAGTACTTC. Translating it yields CASSRAIYEQYF.

This clonotype has just a few counts. This chain uses TRBV28 with TRBJ2-4; D unclear. The CDR3 extends over 15 amino acids. V was cut by 5 bases and J by 0 bases, with 11 bases left in between. The V gene's germline CDR1 is MDHEN and CDR2 SYDVKM. CDR3 bases: TGTGCCAGCAGTAGACCCAACCTAGCCAAAAACATTCAGTACTTC. Its translation is CASSRPNLAKNIQYF.

The chain carries TRBV12-3 or TRBV12-4 and TRBJ2-3; D ambiguous. V was pared by 3 bases and J by 0 bases, with 7 bases between. CDR3 size: 14 residues. This CDR3 reads CASSFLRSTDTQYF. CDR3 coding DNA: TGTGCCAGCAGTTTTCTACGGAGCACAGATACGCAGTATTTT.

The sample holds many counts of this clonotype. The chain combines TRBV6-5 with TRBJ1-5, with D possibly matching TRBD1 (5 bases). V dropped 1 base and J dropped 2 bases, with 6 bases sitting between them. CDR1 and CDR2 from the germline V gene are MNHEY and SVGAGI. CDR3 length: 14 residues. The CDR3, as DNA: TGTGCCAGCAGTTACTTGGGGGGCAATCAGCCCCAGCATTTT. Its translation is CASSYLGGNQPQHF.

This clonotype has just a few counts. The V gene is TRBV18, the J gene TRBJ1-2; D is uncertain. The CDR3 length is 11 residues. V gave up 2 bases and J gave up 8 bases, with 6 bases separating them. Per germline, CDR1 KGHSH and CDR2 LQKENI. The CDR3 loop reads CASSPGGGYTF. CDR3 coding DNA: TGTGCCAGCTCACCAGGCGGAGGCTACACCTTC.

The sample holds a few counts of this clonotype. The V gene is TRBV29-1, the J gene TRBJ1-1, with D perhaps TRBD1 (6 bases). V lost 4 bases and J 0 bases, leaving 6 bases between the germline ends. Per germline, CDR1 SQVTM and CDR2 ANQGSEA. This CDR3 has 12 residues. This CDR3 reads CSVGQVNTEAFF. DNA of the CDR3: TGCAGCGTTGGACAGGTGAACACTGAAGCTTTCTTT.

This clonotype was seen a single time. The chain is built from TRBV7-2 and TRBJ1-5; weak D call: TRBD1 (6 bases). CDR3 length: 13 amino acids. CDR1 SGHTA and CDR2 FQGNSA come from the germline V gene. V shed 8 bases and J shed 4 bases, with 12 bases lying between them. The CDR3 spells CASRWQGNQPQHF. CDR3 sequence (DNA): TGTGCCAGCCGCTGGCAGGGGAATCAGCCCCAGCATTTT.

The J gene is TRBJ2-1, the V gene TRBV28; D is undetermined. The germline gives CDR1 MDHEN, CDR2 SYDVKM. The CDR3 is made up of 14 amino acids. Between the trimmed V and J ends, which lost 5 bases and 2 bases, there was a span of 10 bases. The CDR3 DNA reads as TGTGCCAGCAGTCCCTCCCAGCCCTACAATGAGCAGTTCTTC. This gives the protein CASSPSQPYNEQFF.

This clonotype was seen a few times. V is TRBV19 and J is TRBJ2-3; 11 bases line up with TRBD2. CDR1 is LNHDA, CDR2 SQIVND, per germline (reference sequence). CDR3 length: 16 amino acids. V shed 6 bases and J 1 base; nucleotides not matched to a gene: 6. CDR3: CASRRTSGRGTDTQYF. The CDR3 DNA follows: TGTGCCAGTAGACGGACTAGCGGGCGAGGCACAGATACGCAGTATTTT.

This clonotype came up a few times. This chain uses TRBV7-4 with TRBJ1-6, with D tentatively TRBD1 (5 bases). The CDR3 loop spans 14 amino acids. Trimming shortened V by 7 bases and J by 7 bases, and 14 bases separated the two germline ends. CDR1 and CDR2 from the germline V gene are SGHVT and SQSDAQ. The CDR3 DNA reads as TGTGCCAGCACTCATGGCAGGGAAAATTCACCCCTCCACTTT. Residues: CASTHGRENSPLHF. The whole variable domain, remainder taken from reference TRBV7-4 and TRBJ1-6, is GAGVSQSPRYKVAKRGRDVALRCDSISGHVTLYWYRQTLGQGSEVLTYSQSDAQRDKSGRPSGRFSAERPERSVSTLKIQRTEQGDSAVYLCASTHGRENSPLHFGNGTRLTVT.

This clonotype was recorded many times. The V gene is TRBV7-2, the J gene TRBJ2-3; 10 bases fit TRBD2. The CDR3 is 14 residues long. CDR1 SGHTA and CDR2 FQGNSA come from the germline V gene. V dropped 5 bases and J dropped 6; count of bases not matched to a gene: 5. The CDR3 loop reads CASSQGLAADTQYF. DNA for the CDR3: TGTGCCAGCAGCCAAGGACTAGCGGCTGATACGCAGTATTTT.

This clonotype was recorded at least ten times. The chain couples TRBV7-2 to TRBJ1-1; D uncertain. CDR1 SGHTA and CDR2 FQGNSA come from the germline V gene. CDR3 length: 15 amino acids. V lost 4 bases to trimming and J lost 1 base, with 13 bases between them. The CDR3 is CASSSSVTKNTEAFF. DNA for the CDR3: TGTGCCAGCAGCTCAAGTGTCACGAAGAACACTGAAGCTTTCTTT.

The chain is built from TRBV11-2 and TRBJ2-1; 9 bases agree with TRBD2. The CDR3 runs to 15 residues. Looked up from germline, CDR1 is SGHAT and CDR2 is FQNNGV. V trimming: 5 bases; J trimming: 4 bases; junction bases outside the gene matches: 6. CDR3 nucleotide sequence: TGTGCCAGCAGCCATAGCGGGAGTGGGTACAATGAGCAGTTCTTC. As protein: CASSHSGSGYNEQFF.

V and J are TRBV20-1 and TRBJ2-5; D is perhaps TRBD1 or TRBD2 (5 bases each). Trimming removed 3 bases from V and 4 bases from J, with 12 bases in between. The CDR3 totals 13 residues. The germline CDR1 and CDR2 sequences are DFQATT and SNEGSKA (reference sequence). The CDR3: CSASPGTGETQYF. The CDR3 nucleotides read TGCAGTGCTAGCCCGGGGACCGGAGAGACCCAGTACTTC.